Listed below are T cell receptor beta chains from one sample, sequenced in a study of OX40 agonist ivuxolimab in advanced cancers. Data came from immunoSEQ multiplex PCR; TCRdb stores just in-frame clones and leaves some out. This table has tens of thousands of clones, around 87% appearing once. The sequences come from CD4+ or CD8+ T cells sorted from blood, collected in a trial of the OX40 agonist ivuxolimab. The source of these receptors is an adult with an advanced solid tumor such as melanoma, head and neck, liver or kidney cancer. CDR3s include the opening cysteine and the closing phenylalanine or tryptophan. Fields, in order: D gene, J gene, V gene, CDR3 protein, CDR3 DNA. A D gene is named only where the DNA matches it firmly.

>TRBD2|TRBJ2-7|TRBV5-6
CASSLSSGAYEQYF
TGTGCCAGCAGCTTGTCTAGCGGGGCCTACGAGCAGTACTTC
>.|TRBJ1-3|TRBV28
CASSPWGIINTIYF
TGTGCCAGCAGTCCATGGGGGATTATAAACACCATATATTTT
>.|TRBJ2-6|TRBV11-2
CASSFLMDSGANVLTF
TGTGCCAGCAGCTTTCTTATGGACTCTGGGGCCAACGTCCTGACTTTC
>TRBD2|TRBJ2-1|TRBV15
CATSRELAGVGEQFF
TGTGCCACCAGCAGAGAGCTAGCGGGAGTCGGCGAGCAGTTCTTC
>TRBD2|TRBJ2-5|TRBV11-3
CASSLDLTSGGQETQYF
TGTGCCAGCAGCTTAGATTTGACTAGCGGGGGCCAAGAGACCCAGTACTTC
>.|TRBJ2-3|TRBV5-1
CASSLGKGPSTDTQYF
TGCGCCAGCAGCTTAGGGAAAGGACCAAGCACAGATACGCAGTATTTT
>.|TRBJ1-4|TRBV5-1
CASSFRGEGEKLFF
TGCGCCAGCAGCTTTAGGGGGGAAGGTGAAAAACTGTTTTTT
>.|TRBJ2-5|TRBV5-6
CASSFDRRETQYF
TGTGCCAGCAGCTTCGACCGACGGGAGACCCAGTACTTC
>TRBD1|TRBJ2-3|TRBV5-1
CASSQGQGTQYF
TGCGCCAGCAGCCAAGGACAGGGGACGCAGTATTTT
>TRBD2|TRBJ2-5|TRBV5-1
CASSLGQGLGGETQYF
TGCGCCAGCAGCTTGGGGCAGGGACTAGGTGGAGAGACCCAGTACTTC